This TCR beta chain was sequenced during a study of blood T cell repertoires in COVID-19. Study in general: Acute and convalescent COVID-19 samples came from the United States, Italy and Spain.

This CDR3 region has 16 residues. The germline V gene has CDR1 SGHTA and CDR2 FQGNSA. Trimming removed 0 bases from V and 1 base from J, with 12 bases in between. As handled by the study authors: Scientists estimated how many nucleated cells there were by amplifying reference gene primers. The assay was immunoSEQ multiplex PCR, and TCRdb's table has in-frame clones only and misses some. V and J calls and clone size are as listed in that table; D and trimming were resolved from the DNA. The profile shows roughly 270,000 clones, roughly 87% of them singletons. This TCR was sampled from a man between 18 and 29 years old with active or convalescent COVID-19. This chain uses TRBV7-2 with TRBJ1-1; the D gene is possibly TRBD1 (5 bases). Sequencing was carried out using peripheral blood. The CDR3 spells CASSLALGRGNTEAFF. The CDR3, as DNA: TGTGCCAGCAGCTTAGCGTTGGGGAGGGGGAACACTGAAGCTTTCTTT.